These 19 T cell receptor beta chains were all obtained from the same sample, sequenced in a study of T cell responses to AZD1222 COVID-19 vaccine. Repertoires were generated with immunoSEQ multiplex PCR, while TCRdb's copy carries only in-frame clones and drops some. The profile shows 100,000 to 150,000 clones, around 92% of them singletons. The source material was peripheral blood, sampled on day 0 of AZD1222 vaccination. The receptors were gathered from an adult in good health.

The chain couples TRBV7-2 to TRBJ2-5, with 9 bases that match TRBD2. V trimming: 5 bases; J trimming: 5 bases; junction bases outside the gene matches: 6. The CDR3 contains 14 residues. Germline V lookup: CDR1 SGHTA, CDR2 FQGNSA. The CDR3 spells CASSLGLARETQYF. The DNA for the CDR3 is TGTGCCAGCAGCCTCGGACTAGCGAGGGAGACCCAGTACTTC.

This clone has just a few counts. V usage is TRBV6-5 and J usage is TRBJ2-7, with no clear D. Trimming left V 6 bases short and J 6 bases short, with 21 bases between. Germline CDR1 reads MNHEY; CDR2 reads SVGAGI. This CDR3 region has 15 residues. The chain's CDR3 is CASSSEAASTREQYF. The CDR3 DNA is TGTGCCAGCAGCTCCGAGGCGGCCTCCACTCGCGAGCAGTACTTC.

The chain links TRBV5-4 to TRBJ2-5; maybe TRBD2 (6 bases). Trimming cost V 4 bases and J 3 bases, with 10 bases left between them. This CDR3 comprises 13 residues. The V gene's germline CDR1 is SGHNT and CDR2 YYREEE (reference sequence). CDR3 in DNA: TGTGCCAGCAGCCCATCTAGCGAAGAGACCCAGTACTTC. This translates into CASSPSSEETQYF.

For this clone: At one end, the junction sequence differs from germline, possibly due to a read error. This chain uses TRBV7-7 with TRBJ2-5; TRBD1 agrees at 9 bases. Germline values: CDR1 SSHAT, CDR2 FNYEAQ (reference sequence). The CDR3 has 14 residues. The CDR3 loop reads CASSVGTGYETQYF. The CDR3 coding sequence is TGTGCTAGCAGCGTCGGGACAGGGTACGAGACCCAGTACTTC.

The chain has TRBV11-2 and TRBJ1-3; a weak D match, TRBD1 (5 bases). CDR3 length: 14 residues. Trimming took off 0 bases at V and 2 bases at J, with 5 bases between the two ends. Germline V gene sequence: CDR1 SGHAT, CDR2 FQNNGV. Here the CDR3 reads CASSLDRAGNTIYF. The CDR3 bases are TGTGCCAGCAGCTTAGACAGGGCTGGAAACACCATATATTTT. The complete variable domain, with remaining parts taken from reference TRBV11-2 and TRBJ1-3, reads EAGVAQSPRYKIIEKRQSVAFWCNPISGHATLYWYQQILGQGPKLLIQFQNNGVVDDSQLPKDRFSAERLKGVDSTLKIQPAKLEDSAVYLCASSLDRAGNTIYFGEGSWLTVV.

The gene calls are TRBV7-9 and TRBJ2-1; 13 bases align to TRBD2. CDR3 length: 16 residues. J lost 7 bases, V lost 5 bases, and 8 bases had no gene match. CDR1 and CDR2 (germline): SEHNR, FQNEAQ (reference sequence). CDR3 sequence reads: CASSPRTSGSSNEQFF. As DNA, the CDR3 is TGTGCCAGCAGCCCAAGGACTAGCGGGAGTTCGAATGAGCAGTTCTTC.

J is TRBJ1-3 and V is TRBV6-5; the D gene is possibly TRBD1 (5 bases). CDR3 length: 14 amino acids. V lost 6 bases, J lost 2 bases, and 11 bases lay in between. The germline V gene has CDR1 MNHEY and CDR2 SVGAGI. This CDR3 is CASRQGFTGNTIYF. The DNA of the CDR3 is TGTGCCAGCAGGCAGGGCTTTACTGGAAACACCATATATTTT.

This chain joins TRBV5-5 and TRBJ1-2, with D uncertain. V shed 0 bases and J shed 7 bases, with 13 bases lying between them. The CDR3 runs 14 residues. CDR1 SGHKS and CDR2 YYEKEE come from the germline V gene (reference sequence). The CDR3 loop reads CASSLADTRRGYTF. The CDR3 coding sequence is TGTGCCAGCAGCTTGGCCGACACCCGACGTGGCTACACCTTC.

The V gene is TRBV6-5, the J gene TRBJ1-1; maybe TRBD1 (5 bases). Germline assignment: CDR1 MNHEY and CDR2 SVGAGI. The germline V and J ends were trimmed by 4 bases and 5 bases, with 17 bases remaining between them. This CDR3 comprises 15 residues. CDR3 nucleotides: TGTGCCAGCAGTTTTGGGGGTCTTTCAGGGACTGAAGCTTTCTTT. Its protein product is CASSFGGLSGTEAFF.

CDR3 in DNA: TGTGCCAGCAGCTCCGACGCCCAGCAGTACTTC. This translates into CASSSDAQQYF. The chain employs TRBV3-1 (or the pseudogene TRBV3-2) and TRBJ2-7; D not certain. Between the trimmed V and J ends, which lost 5 bases and 8 bases, there was a span of 10 bases. The CDR3 covers 11 residues. Germline-derived CDR1 and CDR2 are LGHDT and YNNKEL (reference sequence).

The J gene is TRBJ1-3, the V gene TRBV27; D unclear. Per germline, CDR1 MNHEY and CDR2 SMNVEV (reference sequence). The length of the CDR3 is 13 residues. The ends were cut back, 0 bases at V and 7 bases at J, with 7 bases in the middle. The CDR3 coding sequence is TGTGCCAGCAGTTTATCGATGAGTAACACCATATATTTT. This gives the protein CASSLSMSNTIYF.

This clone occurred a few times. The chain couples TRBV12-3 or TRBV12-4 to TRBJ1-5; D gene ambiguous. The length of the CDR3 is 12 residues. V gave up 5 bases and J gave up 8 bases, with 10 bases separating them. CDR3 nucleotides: TGTGCCAGCAGTACAGCTTGGGAGCCCCAGCATTTT. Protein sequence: CASSTAWEPQHF.

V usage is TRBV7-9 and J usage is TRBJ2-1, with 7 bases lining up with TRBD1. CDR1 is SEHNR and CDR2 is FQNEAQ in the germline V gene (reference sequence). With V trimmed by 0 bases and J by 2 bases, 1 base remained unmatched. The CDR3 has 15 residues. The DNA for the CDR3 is TGTGCCAGCAGCTTAGCCCAGGGGGCCTACAATGAGCAGTTCTTC. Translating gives CASSLAQGAYNEQFF.

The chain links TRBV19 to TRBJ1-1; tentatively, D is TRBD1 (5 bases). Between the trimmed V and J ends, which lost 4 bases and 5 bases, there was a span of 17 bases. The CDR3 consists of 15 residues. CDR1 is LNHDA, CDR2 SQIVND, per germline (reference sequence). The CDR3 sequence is CASSTPGGVRTEAFF. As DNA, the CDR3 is TGTGCCAGTAGTACCCCCGGAGGGGTCAGGACTGAAGCTTTCTTT.

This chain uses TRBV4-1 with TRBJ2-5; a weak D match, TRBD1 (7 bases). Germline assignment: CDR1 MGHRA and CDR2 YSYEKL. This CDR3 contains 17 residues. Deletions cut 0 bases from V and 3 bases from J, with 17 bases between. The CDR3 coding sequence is TGCGCCAGCAGCCAAGAGGGTCACGGGGGACAGAAAGAGACCCAGTACTTC. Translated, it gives CASSQEGHGGQKETQYF.

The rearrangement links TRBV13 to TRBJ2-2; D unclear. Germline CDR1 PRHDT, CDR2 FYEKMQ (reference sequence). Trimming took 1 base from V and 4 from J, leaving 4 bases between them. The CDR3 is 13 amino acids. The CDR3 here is CASSLAVTGELFF. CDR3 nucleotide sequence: TGTGCCAGCAGCTTAGCTGTCACCGGGGAGCTGTTTTTT.

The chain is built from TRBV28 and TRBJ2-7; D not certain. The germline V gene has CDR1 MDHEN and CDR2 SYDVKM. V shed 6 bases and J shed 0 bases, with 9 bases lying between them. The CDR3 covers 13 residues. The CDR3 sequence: CASRTASSYEQYF. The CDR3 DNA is TGTGCCAGCAGAACGGCTAGCTCCTACGAGCAGTACTTC.

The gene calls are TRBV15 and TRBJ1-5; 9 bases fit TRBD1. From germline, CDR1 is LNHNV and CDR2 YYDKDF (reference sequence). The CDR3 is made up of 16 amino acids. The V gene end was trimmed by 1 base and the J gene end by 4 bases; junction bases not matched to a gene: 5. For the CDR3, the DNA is TGTGCCACCAGCAGAGCACGGGACAGGGTGAATCAGCCCCAGCATTTT. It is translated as CATSRARDRVNQPQHF. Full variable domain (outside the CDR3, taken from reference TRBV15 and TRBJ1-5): DAMVIQNPRYQVTQFGKPVTLSCSQTLNHNVMYWYQQKSSQAPKLLFHYYDKDFNNEADTPDNFQSRRPNTSFCFLDIRSPGLGDTAMYLCATSRARDRVNQPQHFGDGTRLSIL.

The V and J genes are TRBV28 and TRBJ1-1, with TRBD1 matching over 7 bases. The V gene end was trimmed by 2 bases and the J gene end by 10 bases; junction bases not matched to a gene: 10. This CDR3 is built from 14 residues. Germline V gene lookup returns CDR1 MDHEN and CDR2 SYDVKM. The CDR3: CASSLQMRGQRAFF. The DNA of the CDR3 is TGTGCCAGCAGTTTACAGATGAGGGGGCAGAGAGCTTTCTTT. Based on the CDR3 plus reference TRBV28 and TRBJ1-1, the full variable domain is DVKVTQSSRYLVKRTGEKVFLECVQDMDHENMFWYRQDPGLGLRLIYFSYDVKMKEKGDIPEGYSVSREKKERFSLILESASTNQTSMYLCASSLQMRGQRAFFGQGTRLTVV.